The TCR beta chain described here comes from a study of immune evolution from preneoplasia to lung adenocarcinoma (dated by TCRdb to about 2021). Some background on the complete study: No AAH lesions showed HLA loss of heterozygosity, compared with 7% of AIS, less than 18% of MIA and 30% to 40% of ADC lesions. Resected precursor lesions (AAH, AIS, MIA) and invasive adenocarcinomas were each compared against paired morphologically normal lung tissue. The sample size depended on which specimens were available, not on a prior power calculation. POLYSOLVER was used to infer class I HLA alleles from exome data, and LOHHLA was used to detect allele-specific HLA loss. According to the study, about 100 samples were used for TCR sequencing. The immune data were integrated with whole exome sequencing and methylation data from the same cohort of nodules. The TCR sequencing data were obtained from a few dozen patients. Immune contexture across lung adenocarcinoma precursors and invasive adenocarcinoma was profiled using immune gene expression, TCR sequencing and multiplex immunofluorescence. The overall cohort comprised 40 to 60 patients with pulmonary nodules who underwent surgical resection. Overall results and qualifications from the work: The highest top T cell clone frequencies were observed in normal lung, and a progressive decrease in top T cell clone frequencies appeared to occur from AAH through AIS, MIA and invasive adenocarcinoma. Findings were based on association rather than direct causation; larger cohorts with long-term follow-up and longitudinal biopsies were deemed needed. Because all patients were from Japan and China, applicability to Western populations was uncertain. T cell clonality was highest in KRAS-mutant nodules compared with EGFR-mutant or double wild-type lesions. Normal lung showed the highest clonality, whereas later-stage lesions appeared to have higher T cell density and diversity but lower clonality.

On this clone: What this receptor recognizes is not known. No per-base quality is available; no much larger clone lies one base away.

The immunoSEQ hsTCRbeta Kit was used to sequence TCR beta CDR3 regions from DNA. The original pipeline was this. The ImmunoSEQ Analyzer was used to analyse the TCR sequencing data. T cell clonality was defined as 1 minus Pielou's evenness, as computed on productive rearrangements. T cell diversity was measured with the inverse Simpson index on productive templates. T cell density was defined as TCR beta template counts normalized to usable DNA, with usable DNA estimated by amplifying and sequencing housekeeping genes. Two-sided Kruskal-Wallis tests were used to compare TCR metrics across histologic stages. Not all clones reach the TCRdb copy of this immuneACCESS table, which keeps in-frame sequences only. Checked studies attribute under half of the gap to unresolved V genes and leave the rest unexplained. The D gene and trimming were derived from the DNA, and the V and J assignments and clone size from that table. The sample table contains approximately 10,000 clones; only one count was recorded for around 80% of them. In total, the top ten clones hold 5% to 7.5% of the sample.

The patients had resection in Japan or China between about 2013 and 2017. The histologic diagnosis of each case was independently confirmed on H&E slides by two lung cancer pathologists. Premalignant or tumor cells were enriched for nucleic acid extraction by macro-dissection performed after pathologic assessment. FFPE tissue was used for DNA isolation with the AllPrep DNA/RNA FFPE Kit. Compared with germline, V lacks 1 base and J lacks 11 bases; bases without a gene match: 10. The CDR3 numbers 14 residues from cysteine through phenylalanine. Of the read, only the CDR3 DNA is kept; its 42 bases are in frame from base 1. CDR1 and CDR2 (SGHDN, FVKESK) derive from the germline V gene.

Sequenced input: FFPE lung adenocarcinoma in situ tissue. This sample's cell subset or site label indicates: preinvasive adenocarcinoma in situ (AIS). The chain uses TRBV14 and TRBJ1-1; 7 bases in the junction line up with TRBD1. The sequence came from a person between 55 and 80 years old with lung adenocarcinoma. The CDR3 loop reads CASSQVVGTDVAFF. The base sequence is TGTGCCAGCAGCCAAGTTGTTGGGACAGACGTGGCTTTCTTT.